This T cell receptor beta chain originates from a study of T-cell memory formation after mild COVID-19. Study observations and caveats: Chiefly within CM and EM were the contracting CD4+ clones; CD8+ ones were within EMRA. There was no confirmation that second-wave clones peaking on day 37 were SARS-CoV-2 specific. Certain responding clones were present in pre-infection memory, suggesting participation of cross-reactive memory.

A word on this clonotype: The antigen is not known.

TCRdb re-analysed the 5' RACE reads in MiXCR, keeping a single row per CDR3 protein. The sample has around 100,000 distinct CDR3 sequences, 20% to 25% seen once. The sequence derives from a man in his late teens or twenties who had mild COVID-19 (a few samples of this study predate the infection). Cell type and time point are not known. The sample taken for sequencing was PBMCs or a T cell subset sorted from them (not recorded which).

CDR3: CATRGLSPLHF. CDR3 DNA sequence: TGTGCCACGCGAGGGCTGTCACCCCTCCACTTT. J is TRBJ1-6 and V is TRBV28, with D hard to call. Looked up from germline, CDR1 is MDHEN and CDR2 is SYDVKM. Trimming took 10 bases from V and 10 from J, leaving 11 bases between them. The CDR3 runs 11 residues.